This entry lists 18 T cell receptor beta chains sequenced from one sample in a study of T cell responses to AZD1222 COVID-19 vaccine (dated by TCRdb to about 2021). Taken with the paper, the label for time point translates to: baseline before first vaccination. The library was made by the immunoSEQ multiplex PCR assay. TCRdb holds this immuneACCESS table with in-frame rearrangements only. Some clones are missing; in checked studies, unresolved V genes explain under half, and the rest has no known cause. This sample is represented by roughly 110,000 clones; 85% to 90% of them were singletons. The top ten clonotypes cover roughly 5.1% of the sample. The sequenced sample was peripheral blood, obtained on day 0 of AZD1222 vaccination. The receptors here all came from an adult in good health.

The CDR3 loop is CASSIDRGRTEAFF. The CDR3 nucleotides read TGTGCCAGCAGCATTGACAGGGGGCGTACTGAAGCTTTCTTT. The rearrangement uses TRBV5-5 and TRBJ1-1; 10 bases are a match to TRBD1. CDR1 SGHKS and CDR2 YYEKEE come from the germline V gene (reference sequence). V shed 4 bases and J 5 bases; nucleotides not matched to a gene: 5. There are 14 residues in the CDR3. Filled out from reference TRBV5-5 and TRBJ1-1, the complete variable domain reads DAGVTQSPTHLIKTRGQQVTLRCSPISGHKSVSWYQQVLGQGPQFIFQYYEKEERGRGNFPDRFSARQFPNYSSELNVNALLLGDSALYLCASSIDRGRTEAFFGQGTRLTVV.

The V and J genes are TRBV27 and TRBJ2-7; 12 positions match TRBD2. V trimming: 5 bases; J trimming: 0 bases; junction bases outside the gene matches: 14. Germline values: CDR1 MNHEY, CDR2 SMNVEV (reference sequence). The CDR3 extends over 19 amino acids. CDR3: CASSGKGLAGSLFSYEQYF. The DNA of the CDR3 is TGTGCCAGCAGTGGGAAGGGACTAGCGGGTTCCCTCTTCTCCTACGAGCAGTACTTC.

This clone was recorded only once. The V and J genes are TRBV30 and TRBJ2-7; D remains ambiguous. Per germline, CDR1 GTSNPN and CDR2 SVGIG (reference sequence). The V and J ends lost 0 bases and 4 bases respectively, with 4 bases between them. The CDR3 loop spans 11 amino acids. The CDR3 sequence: CAWSVAYEQYF. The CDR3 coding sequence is TGTGCCTGGAGTGTAGCTTACGAGCAGTACTTC. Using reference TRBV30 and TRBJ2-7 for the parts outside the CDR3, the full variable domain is SQTIHQWPATLVQPVGSPLSLECTVEGTSNPNLYWYRQAAGRGLQLLFYSVGIGQISSEVPQNLSASRPQDRQFILSSKKLLLSDSGFYLCAWSVAYEQYFGPGTRLTVT.

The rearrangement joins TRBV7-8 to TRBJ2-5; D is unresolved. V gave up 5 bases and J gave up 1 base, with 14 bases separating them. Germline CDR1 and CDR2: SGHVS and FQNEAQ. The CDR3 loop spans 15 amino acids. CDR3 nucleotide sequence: TGTGCCAGCAGCCACCCCGGCGCCGGCCAAGAGACCCAGTACTTC. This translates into CASSHPGAGQETQYF. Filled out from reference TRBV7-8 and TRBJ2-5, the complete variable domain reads GAGVSQSPRYKVAKRGQDVALRCDPISGHVSLFWYQQALGQGPEFLTYFQNEAQLDKSGLPSDRFFAERPEGSVSTLKIQRTQQEDSAVYLCASSHPGAGQETQYFGPGTRLLVL.

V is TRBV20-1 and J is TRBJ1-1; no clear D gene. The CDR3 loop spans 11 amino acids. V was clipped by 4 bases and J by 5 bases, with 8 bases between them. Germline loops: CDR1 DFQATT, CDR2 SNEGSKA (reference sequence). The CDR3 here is CSATPQTEAFF. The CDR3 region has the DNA TGCAGTGCTACCCCACAGACTGAAGCTTTCTTT.

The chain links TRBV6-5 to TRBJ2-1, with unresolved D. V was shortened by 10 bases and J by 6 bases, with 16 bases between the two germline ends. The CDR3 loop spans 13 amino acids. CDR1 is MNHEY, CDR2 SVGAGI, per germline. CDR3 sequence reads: CATSVVITNEQFF. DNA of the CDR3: TGTGCCACCTCGGTGGTGATTACCAATGAGCAGTTCTTC.

The DNA for the CDR3 is TGTGCCAGCGTCAGGGTTACTGGTTCACCCCTCCACTTT. This translates into CASVRVTGSPLHF. The chain couples TRBV6-6 to TRBJ1-6, with D tentatively TRBD1 (5 bases). CDR3 size: 13 residues. Trimming stripped 8 bases from V and 9 bases from J, with 14 bases between. Germline V lookup: CDR1 MNHNY, CDR2 SVGAGI (reference sequence).

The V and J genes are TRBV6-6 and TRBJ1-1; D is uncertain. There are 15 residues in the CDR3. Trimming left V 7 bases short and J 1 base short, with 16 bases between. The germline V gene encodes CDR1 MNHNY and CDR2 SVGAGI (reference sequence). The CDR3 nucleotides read TGTGCCAGCACCCACAACGGCAGATCGAACACTGAAGCTTTCTTT. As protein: CASTHNGRSNTEAFF.

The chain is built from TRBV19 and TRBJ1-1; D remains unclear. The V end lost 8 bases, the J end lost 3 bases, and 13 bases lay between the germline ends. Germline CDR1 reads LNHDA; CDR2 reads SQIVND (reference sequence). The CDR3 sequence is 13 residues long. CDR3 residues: CASSGTRDTEAFF. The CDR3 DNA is TGTGCCAGTTCAGGAACGCGGGACACTGAAGCTTTCTTT. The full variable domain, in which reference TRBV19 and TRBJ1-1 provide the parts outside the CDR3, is DGGITQSPKYLFRKEGQNVTLSCEQNLNHDAMYWYRQDPGQGLRLIYYSQIVNDFQKGDIAEGYSVSREKKESFPLTVTSAQKNPTAFYLCASSGTRDTEAFFGQGTRLTVV.

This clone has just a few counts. The CDR3 DNA reads TGCGCCAGCAGCTTGACTCCATCCGGGACAGTGAATAATCAGCCCCAGCATTTT. The encoded protein is CASSLTPSGTVNNQPQHF. The chain links TRBV5-1 to TRBJ1-5; 7 positions agree with TRBD1. V dropped 1 base and J dropped 4; count of bases not matched to a gene: 14. This CDR3 is built from 18 residues. Germline V gene data show CDR1 as SGHRS and CDR2 as YFSETQ.

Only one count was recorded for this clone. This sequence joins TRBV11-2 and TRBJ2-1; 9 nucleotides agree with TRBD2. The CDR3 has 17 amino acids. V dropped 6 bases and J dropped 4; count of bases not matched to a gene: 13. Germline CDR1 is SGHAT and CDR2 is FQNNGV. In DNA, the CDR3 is TGTGCCAGCAGTAACGGGGCGGGAGGGCCTATTTACAATGAGCAGTTCTTC. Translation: CASSNGAGGPIYNEQFF.

CDR3 residues: CASSKRADRMNTEAFF. The CDR3 DNA sequence: TGTGCCAGCAGCAAAAGGGCAGATCGAATGAACACTGAAGCTTTCTTT. V is TRBV21-1 and J is TRBJ1-1. TRBV21-1 is listed as a pseudogene. The CDR3 runs to 16 residues.

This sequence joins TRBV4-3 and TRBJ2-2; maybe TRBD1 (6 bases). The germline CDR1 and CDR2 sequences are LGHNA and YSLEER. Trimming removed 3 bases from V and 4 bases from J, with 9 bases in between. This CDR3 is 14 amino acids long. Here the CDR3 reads CASSQARGTGELFF. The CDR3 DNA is TGCGCCAGCAGCCAGGCCAGGGGCACCGGGGAGCTGTTTTTT.

Here the CDR3 DNA reads TGTGCCAGCAGCTTAGCAAGAGCCAATCAGCCCCAGCATTTT. The encoded protein is CASSLARANQPQHF. V and J are TRBV7-8 and TRBJ1-5; no firm D call. V gave up 0 bases and J gave up 3 bases, with 6 bases separating them. CDR1 is SGHVS, CDR2 FQNEAQ, per germline. The CDR3 has 14 amino acids.

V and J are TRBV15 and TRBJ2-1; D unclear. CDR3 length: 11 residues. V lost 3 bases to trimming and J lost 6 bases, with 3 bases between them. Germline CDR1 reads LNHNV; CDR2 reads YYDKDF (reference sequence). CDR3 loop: CATSRPNEQFF. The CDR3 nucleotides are TGTGCCACCAGCAGGCCCAATGAGCAGTTCTTC. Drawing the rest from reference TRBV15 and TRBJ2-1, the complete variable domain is DAMVIQNPRYQVTQFGKPVTLSCSQTLNHNVMYWYQQKSSQAPKLLFHYYDKDFNNEADTPDNFQSRRPNTSFCFLDIRSPGLGDTAMYLCATSRPNEQFFGPGTRLTVL.

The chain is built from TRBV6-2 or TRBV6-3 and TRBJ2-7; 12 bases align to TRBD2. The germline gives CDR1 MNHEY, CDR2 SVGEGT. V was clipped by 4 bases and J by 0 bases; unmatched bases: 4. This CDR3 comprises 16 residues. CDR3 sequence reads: CASSWGTSGLSYEQYF. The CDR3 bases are TGTGCCAGCAGTTGGGGGACTAGCGGGCTCTCCTACGAGCAGTACTTC.

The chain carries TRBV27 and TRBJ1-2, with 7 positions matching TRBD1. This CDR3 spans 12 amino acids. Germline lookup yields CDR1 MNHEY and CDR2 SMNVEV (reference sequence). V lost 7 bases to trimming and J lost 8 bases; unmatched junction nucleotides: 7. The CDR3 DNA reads TGTGCCAGCAAAGACAGGGAGAGGGGCTACACCTTC. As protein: CASKDRERGYTF.

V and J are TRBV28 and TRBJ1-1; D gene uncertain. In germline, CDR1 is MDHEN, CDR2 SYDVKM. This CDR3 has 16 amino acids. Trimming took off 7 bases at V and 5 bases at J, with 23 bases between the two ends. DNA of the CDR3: TGTGCCAGCACCGTTCGTGCGCCGATTTTGCGGACTGAAGCTTTCTTT. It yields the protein CASTVRAPILRTEAFF.